Listed here are 5 T cell receptor beta chains from one sample, sequenced in a study of blood T cell repertoires in COVID-19. Some clones are missing from TCRdb's copy, which holds only in-frame ones; the method was immunoSEQ multiplex PCR. The table has some 200,000 clones, around 84% seen once; the top ten hold 14%. Sequencing was done on a sample of peripheral blood. These receptors were collected from a man between 25 and 39 years old with active or convalescent COVID-19.

The rearrangement links TRBV5-6 to TRBJ1-2; D is unclear. V lost 4 bases, J lost 0 bases, and 19 bases lay in between. The CDR3 totals 17 residues. Germline V gene lookup returns CDR1 SGHDT and CDR2 YYEEEE. CDR3 protein: CASSREAIGLANYGYTF. DNA of the CDR3: TGTGCCAGCAGCAGAGAGGCAATTGGGTTAGCTAACTATGGCTACACCTTC.

This clone was recorded once. The chain has TRBV4-1 and TRBJ1-5, with 7 nucleotides matching TRBD1. CDR3 size: 15 residues. Germline V gene lookup returns CDR1 MGHRA and CDR2 YSYEKL. The junction had 5 bases not matched to a gene; V was cut back by 3 bases and J by 3 bases. CDR3 sequence: CASSQTGKSNQPQHF. DNA for the CDR3: TGCGCCAGCAGCCAGACAGGGAAATCCAATCAGCCCCAGCATTTT.

About this clone: Germline and junction disagree at one end, which may indicate a read error. CDR3 DNA sequence: TGTGCCAGCAGCTCAACAGGGCGCCCGAACTTC. Protein: CASSSTGRPNF. The chain is built from TRBV11-3 and TRBJ2-5, with D perhaps TRBD1 (6 bases). Germline V gene sequence: CDR1 SGHNT, CDR2 YENEEA. This CDR3 region has 11 residues.

This clone was seen more than once but under ten times. V gene TRBV19 combines with J gene TRBJ1-2; D is unresolved. Germline CDR1 is LNHDA and CDR2 is SQIVND (reference sequence). Trimming removed 3 bases from V and 0 bases from J, with 8 bases in between. This CDR3 contains 14 residues. Here the CDR3 DNA reads TGTGCCAGTAGTATGAGGAGGACTAACTATGGCTACACCTTC. Amino acid sequence: CASSMRRTNYGYTF.

The gene calls are TRBV24-1 and TRBJ1-1; maybe TRBD1 (6 bases). CDR1 is KGHDR and CDR2 is SFDVKD in the germline V gene. The CDR3 sequence is 13 residues long. The germline V and J ends were trimmed by 6 bases and 4 bases, with 11 bases remaining between them. CDR3 sequence reads: CATSTGTRTEAFF. DNA of the CDR3: TGTGCCACCAGTACAGGGACCCGCACTGAAGCTTTCTTT.